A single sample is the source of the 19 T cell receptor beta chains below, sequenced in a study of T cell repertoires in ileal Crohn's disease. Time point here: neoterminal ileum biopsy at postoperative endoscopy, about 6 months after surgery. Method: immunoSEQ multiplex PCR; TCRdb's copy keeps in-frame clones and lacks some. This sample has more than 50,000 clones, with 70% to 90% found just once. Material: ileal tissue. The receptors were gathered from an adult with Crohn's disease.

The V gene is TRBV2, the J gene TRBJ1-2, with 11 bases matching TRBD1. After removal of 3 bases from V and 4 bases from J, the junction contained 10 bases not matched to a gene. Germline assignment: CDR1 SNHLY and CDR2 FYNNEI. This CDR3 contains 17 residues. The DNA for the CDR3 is TGTGCCAGCAGTGACATTGGGGGGACAGGGGGTATCTATGGCTACACCTTC. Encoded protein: CASSDIGGTGGIYGYTF.

CDR3 protein: CASSRLTGITEAFF. In nucleotides, the CDR3 is TGTGCCAGCAGTAGGCTCACGGGGATCACTGAAGCTTTCTTT. The chain carries TRBV2 and TRBJ1-1; D gene ambiguous. V was shortened by 5 bases and J by 4 bases, with 14 bases between the two germline ends. Germline CDR1 is SNHLY and CDR2 is FYNNEI. This CDR3 has 14 amino acids.

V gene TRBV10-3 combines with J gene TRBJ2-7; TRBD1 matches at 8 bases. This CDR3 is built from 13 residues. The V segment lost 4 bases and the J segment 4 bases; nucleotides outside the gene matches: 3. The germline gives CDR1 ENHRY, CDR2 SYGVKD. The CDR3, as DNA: TGTGCCATCAGTGGACAGGGGACTTACGAGCAGTACTTC. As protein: CAISGQGTYEQYF.

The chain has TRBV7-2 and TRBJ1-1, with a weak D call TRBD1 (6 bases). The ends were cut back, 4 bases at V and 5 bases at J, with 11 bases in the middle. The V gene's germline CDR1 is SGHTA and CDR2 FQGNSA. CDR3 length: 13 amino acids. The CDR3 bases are TGTGCCAGCAGCTCGGGAGGGGGAACTGAAGCTTTCTTT. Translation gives CASSSGGGTEAFF.

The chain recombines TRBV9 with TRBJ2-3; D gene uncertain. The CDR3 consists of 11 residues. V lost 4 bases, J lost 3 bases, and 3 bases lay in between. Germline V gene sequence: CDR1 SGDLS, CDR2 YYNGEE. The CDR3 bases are TGTGCCAGCAGCTTAACAGATACGCAGTATTTT. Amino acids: CASSLTDTQYF.

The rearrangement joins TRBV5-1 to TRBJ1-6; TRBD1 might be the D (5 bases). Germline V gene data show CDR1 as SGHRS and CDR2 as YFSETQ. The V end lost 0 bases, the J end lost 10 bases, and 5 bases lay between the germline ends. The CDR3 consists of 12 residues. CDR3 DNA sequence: TGCGCCAGCAGCTTGGGGGGCTCACCCCTCCACTTT. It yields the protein CASSLGGSPLHF.

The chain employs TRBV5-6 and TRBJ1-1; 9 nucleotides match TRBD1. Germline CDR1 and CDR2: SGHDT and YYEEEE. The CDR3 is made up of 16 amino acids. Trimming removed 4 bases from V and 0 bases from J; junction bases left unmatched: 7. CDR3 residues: CASSPGTGNMNTEAFF. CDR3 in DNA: TGTGCCAGCAGCCCCGGGACAGGGAACATGAACACTGAAGCTTTCTTT.

CDR3: CATSRDPQSYEQYF. CDR3 nucleotides: TGTGCCACCAGCAGAGATCCGCAGTCCTACGAGCAGTACTTC. The gene calls are TRBV15 and TRBJ2-7, with D unresolved. The V and J ends lost 0 bases and 1 base respectively, with 7 bases between them. This CDR3 comprises 14 residues. Germline V gene lookup returns CDR1 LNHNV and CDR2 YYDKDF (reference sequence).

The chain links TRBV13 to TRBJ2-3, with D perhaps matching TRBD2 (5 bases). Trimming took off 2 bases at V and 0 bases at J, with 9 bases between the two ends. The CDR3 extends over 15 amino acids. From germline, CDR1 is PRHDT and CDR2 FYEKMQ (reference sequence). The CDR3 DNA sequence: TGTGCCAGCAGCTTAACTAGAACTAGCACAGATACGCAGTATTTT. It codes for CASSLTRTSTDTQYF.

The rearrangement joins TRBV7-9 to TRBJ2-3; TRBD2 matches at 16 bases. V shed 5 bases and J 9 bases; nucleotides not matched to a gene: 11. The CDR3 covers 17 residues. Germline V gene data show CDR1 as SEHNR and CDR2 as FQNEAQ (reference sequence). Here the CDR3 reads CASSPLGLAGGPRTQYF. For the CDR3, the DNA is TGTGCCAGCAGCCCCCTGGGACTAGCGGGGGGGCCTCGGACGCAGTATTTT.

Here the CDR3 DNA reads TGTGCCAGCAGTGAACAGGGGGCTGGGAACACTGAAGCTTTCTTT. Residues: CASSEQGAGNTEAFF. The V call is TRBV2, the J call TRBJ1-1, with TRBD1 identical over 8 bases. Germline CDR1 reads SNHLY; CDR2 reads FYNNEI. V was clipped by 2 bases and J by 1 base; unmatched bases: 3. The CDR3 is 15 amino acids.

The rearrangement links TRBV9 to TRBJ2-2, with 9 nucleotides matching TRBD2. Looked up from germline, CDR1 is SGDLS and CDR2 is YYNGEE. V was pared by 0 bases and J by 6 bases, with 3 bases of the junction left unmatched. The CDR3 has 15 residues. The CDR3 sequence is CASSVALAGAGELFF. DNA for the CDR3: TGTGCCAGCAGCGTAGCTTTAGCGGGAGCCGGGGAGCTGTTTTTT.

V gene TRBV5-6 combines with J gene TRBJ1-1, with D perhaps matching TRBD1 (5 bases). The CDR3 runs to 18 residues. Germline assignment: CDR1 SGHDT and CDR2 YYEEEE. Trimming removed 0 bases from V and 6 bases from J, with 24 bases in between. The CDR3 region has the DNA TGTGCCAGCAGCTTGGTATCAAGGGGATCTCTCGGAAAAGCTGAAGCTTTCTTT. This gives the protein CASSLVSRGSLGKAEAFF. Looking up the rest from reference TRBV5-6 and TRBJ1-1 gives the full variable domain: DAGVTQSPTHLIKTRGQQVTLRCSPKSGHDTVSWYQQALGQGPQFIFQYYEEEERQRGNFPDRFSGHQFPNYSSELNVNALLLGDSALYLCASSLVSRGSLGKAEAFFGQGTRLTVV.

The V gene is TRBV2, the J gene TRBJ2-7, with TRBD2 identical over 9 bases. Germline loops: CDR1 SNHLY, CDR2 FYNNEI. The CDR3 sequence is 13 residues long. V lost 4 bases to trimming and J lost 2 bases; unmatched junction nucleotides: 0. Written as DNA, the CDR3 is TGTGCCAGCAGTGGGACTAGCGCCTACGAGCAGTACTTC. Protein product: CASSGTSAYEQYF.

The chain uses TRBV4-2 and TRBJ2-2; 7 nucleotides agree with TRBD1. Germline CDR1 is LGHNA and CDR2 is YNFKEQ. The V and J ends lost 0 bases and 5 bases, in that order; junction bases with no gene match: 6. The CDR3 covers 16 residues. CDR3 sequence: CASSQDWTGGTGELFF. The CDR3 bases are TGTGCCAGCAGCCAAGATTGGACAGGTGGGACCGGGGAGCTGTTTTTT.

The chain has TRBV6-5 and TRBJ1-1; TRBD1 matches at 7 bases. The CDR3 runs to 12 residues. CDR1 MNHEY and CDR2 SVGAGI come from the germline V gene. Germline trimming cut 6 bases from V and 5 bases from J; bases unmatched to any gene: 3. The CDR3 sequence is CASRDRDTEAFF. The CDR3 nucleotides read TGTGCCAGCAGAGACAGGGATACTGAAGCTTTCTTT.

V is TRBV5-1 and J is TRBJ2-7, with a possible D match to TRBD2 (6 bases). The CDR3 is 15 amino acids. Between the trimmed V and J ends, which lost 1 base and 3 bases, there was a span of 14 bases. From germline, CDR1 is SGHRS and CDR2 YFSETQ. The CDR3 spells CASSLLSLGGYEQYF. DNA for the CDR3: TGCGCCAGCAGCTTGTTAAGCCTCGGGGGCTACGAGCAGTACTTC.

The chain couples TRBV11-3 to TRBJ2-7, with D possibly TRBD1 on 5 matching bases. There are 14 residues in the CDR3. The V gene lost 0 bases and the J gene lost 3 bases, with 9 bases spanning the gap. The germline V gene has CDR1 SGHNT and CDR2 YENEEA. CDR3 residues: CASSLESGLYEQYF. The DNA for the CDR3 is TGTGCCAGCAGCTTAGAATCAGGGCTCTACGAGCAGTACTTC.

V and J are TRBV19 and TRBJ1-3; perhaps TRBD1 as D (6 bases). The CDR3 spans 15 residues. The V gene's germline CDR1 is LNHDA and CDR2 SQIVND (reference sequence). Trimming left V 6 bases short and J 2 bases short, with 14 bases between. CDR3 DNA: TGTGCCAGTAGCCTGAACGGGGACACTGGAAACACCATATATTTT. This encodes CASSLNGDTGNTIYF.